The next 12 T cell receptor beta chains were all read from a single sample in a study of cytomegalovirus exposure and HLA in healthy donors. The table came from immunoSEQ multiplex PCR; TCRdb's copy has only in-frame clones and leaves some out. The sample contains roughly 350,000 clones, about nine tenths of which appear only once. Sequences were obtained from PBMCs. The receptors shown here come from a woman aged 18-29 years in good health and CMV-seronegative.

The chain uses TRBV4-2 and TRBJ1-2; 8 positions agree with TRBD1. Germline assignment: CDR1 LGHNA and CDR2 YNFKEQ. V was pared by 0 bases and J by 4 bases, with 10 bases of the junction left unmatched. The CDR3 is 17 amino acids. The CDR3 nucleotides read TGTGCCAGCAGCCAAGATAGAGGTCAGGGGGCGACCTATGGCTACACCTTC. Translating gives CASSQDRGQGATYGYTF.

This chain links TRBV7-2 with TRBJ2-1; 9 nucleotides line up with TRBD2. The CDR3 loop spans 18 amino acids. Trimming cost V 1 base and J 0 bases; bases outside gene matches: 7. CDR1 is SGHTA, CDR2 FQGNSA, per germline. The chain's CDR3 is CASSLVGTSMSSYNEQFF. The CDR3 nucleotides read TGTGCCAGCAGCTTAGTCGGGACTAGCATGAGCTCCTACAATGAGCAGTTCTTC. Drawing the rest from reference TRBV7-2 and TRBJ2-1, the complete variable domain is GAGVSQSPSNKVTEKGKDVELRCDPISGHTALYWYRQSLGQGLEFLIYFQGNSAPDKSGLPSDRFSAERTGGSVSTLTIQRTQQEDSAVYLCASSLVGTSMSSYNEQFFGPGTRLTVL.

The chain combines TRBV5-1 with TRBJ2-3; TRBD2 matches at 10 bases. V was clipped by 4 bases and J by 4 bases; unmatched bases: 9. This CDR3 has 16 amino acids. The germline CDR1 and CDR2 sequences are SGHRS and YFSETQ. This CDR3 reads CASSRTSGKVSDTQYF. CDR3 nucleotide sequence: TGCGCCAGCAGCAGAACTAGCGGGAAGGTTTCAGATACGCAGTATTTT.

The chain joins TRBV7-2 to TRBJ2-1; D unresolved. Germline V lookup: CDR1 SGHTA, CDR2 FQGNSA. This CDR3 comprises 12 residues. The V end lost 5 bases, the J end lost 8 bases, and 10 bases lay between the germline ends. DNA of the CDR3: TGTGCCAGCAGCCCTCTCCGGGATGAGCAGTTCTTC. As protein: CASSPLRDEQFF.

The gene calls are TRBV29-1 and TRBJ2-1, with D perhaps matching TRBD1 (5 bases). Per germline, CDR1 SQVTM and CDR2 ANQGSEA. The CDR3 has 14 residues. Trimming cost V 3 bases and J 2 bases, with 11 bases left between them. The DNA for the CDR3 is TGCAGCGTTGAGGGGATGACAGCCTACAATGAGCAGTTCTTC. The encoded protein is CSVEGMTAYNEQFF.

The V call is TRBV6-6, the J call TRBJ2-7; no definite D call. The V and J ends lost 4 bases and 4 bases respectively, with 11 bases between them. Germline assignment: CDR1 MNHNY and CDR2 SVGAGI (reference sequence). The CDR3 consists of 13 residues. In DNA form, the CDR3 reads TGTGCCAGCAGTTCCTCCGTGGCATACGAGCAGTACTTC. This codes for CASSSSVAYEQYF.

The V gene is TRBV13, the J gene TRBJ2-3, with D uncertain. The CDR3 is 14 amino acids. Germline V lookup: CDR1 PRHDT, CDR2 FYEKMQ (reference sequence). V was pared by 5 bases and J by 1 base, with 10 bases between. DNA of the CDR3: TGTGCCAGCAGCCCGAGATCGGGCACAGATACGCAGTATTTT. Translating it yields CASSPRSGTDTQYF.

The V call is TRBV10-1, the J call TRBJ1-1, with 10 bases fitting TRBD1. CDR1 and CDR2 from the germline V gene are WNHNN and SYGVQD (reference sequence). With 8 bases clipped from V and 6 bases from J, the junction kept 12 bases outside the gene matches. The CDR3 consists of 15 residues. In DNA form, the CDR3 reads TGCGCCAGCTTGCCACGGACAGGGGGAGCGGCTGAAGCTTTCTTT. Translation gives CASLPRTGGAAEAFF.

The V and J genes are TRBV7-6 and TRBJ2-1; 8 bases map to TRBD2. Trimming removed 8 bases from V and 4 bases from J; junction bases left unmatched: 4. Germline V gene data show CDR1 as SGHVS and CDR2 as FNYEAQ. This CDR3 has 13 amino acids. The CDR3 coding sequence is TGTGCCAGCTCGCGGGAGGTTTACAATGAGCAGTTCTTC. It codes for CASSREVYNEQFF.

This clone was detected ten times or more. The chain uses TRBV7-3 and TRBJ2-1; TRBD2 agrees at 14 bases. In germline, CDR1 is SGHTA, CDR2 FQGTGA. This CDR3 is built from 16 residues. V trimming: 3 bases; J trimming: 7 bases; junction bases outside the gene matches: 5. CDR3 sequence: CASSLEGTSGRNEQFF. The CDR3 DNA reads TGTGCCAGCAGCTTGGAGGGGACTAGCGGGAGAAATGAGCAGTTCTTC.

The chain employs TRBV5-1 and TRBJ1-3; maybe TRBD1 (6 bases). V lost 7 bases to trimming and J lost 4 bases, with 21 bases between them. This CDR3 comprises 16 residues. Germline CDR1 reads SGHRS; CDR2 reads YFSETQ. CDR3 in DNA: TGCGCCAGCGGAGAGGGGGTTCAGGGAACGGGAAACACCATATATTTT. Translating gives CASGEGVQGTGNTIYF.

The V call is TRBV18, the J call TRBJ2-5; D not certain. CDR1 KGHSH and CDR2 LQKENI come from the germline V gene. The CDR3 totals 15 residues. Between the trimmed V and J ends, which lost 0 bases and 2 bases, there was a span of 10 bases. This chain's CDR3 is CASSPPNEAQETQYF. In nucleotides, the CDR3 is TGTGCCAGCTCACCACCGAATGAAGCTCAAGAGACCCAGTACTTC.